These 8 T cell receptor beta chains were all obtained from the same sample, sequenced in a study of blood T cell repertoires in COVID-19. Profiled with immunoSEQ multiplex PCR; TCRdb holds only in-frame clones, not every one. This sample yields some 96,000 clones, of which 70% to 90% are seen a single time; approximately 1.8% belongs to the top ten. Specimen: peripheral blood. These receptors all stem from a man at least 80 years old with acute or convalescent COVID-19.

This chain uses TRBV28 with TRBJ2-7, with 11 positions matching TRBD1. Germline V gene sequence: CDR1 MDHEN, CDR2 SYDVKM. The J segment lost 1 base and the V segment lost 6 bases, leaving 8 bases of the junction unmatched. CDR3 length equals 16 residues. CDR3 nucleotide sequence: TGTGCCAGCAGCGTCGGGGGACAGGGGGGGTCCTACGAGCAGTACTTC. Translating it yields CASSVGGQGGSYEQYF.

The chain is built from TRBV7-9 and TRBJ2-1, with TRBD2 identical over 7 bases. V shed 5 bases, J shed 4 bases, and the junction held 11 bases outside the gene matches. The germline gives CDR1 SEHNR, CDR2 FQNEAQ (reference sequence). The CDR3 has 16 amino acids. The CDR3 region has the DNA TGTGCCAGCAGCCAGAGTGTAGCGGGCCTTTACAATGAGCAGTTCTTC. Translated, it gives CASSQSVAGLYNEQFF. The full variable domain, its missing parts supplied by reference TRBV7-9 and TRBJ2-1, is DTGVSQNPRHKITKRGQNVTFRCDPISEHNRLYWYRQTLGQGPEFLTYFQNEAQLEKSRLLSDRFSAERPKGSFSTLEIQRTEQGDSAMYLCASSQSVAGLYNEQFFGPGTRLTVL.

This clone was picked up a small number of times. The chain employs TRBV5-1 and TRBJ2-1, with 9 nucleotides matching TRBD2. The CDR3 spans 18 residues. CDR1 is SGHRS and CDR2 is YFSETQ in the germline V gene. Trimming took 2 bases from V and 1 from J; bases not matched to a gene: 10. The CDR3 loop reads CASSLSLAGPLSYNEQFF. DNA of the CDR3: TGCGCCAGCAGCTTATCTCTAGCGGGACCCCTTTCCTACAATGAGCAGTTCTTC.

V and J are TRBV28 and TRBJ1-2, with D perhaps matching TRBD1 (6 bases). Trimming left V 7 bases short and J 7 bases short, with 16 bases between. Germline-derived CDR1 and CDR2 are MDHEN and SYDVKM. The CDR3 sequence is 13 residues long. The CDR3 region is CASTVAGAGGYTF. In DNA form, the CDR3 reads TGTGCCAGCACCGTCGCAGGGGCGGGTGGCTACACCTTC.

This chain links TRBV10-3 with TRBJ2-7, with 9 bases that match TRBD1. Germline V gene sequence: CDR1 ENHRY, CDR2 SYGVKD. With V trimmed by 2 bases and J by 7 bases, 9 bases remained unmatched. CDR3 length: 15 residues. The CDR3 loop is CAISEVWPTGGEQYF. The CDR3 DNA follows: TGTGCCATCAGTGAGGTGTGGCCGACAGGGGGAGAGCAGTACTTC.

J is TRBJ1-3 and V is TRBV12-3 or TRBV12-4; a possible D gene is TRBD1 (5 bases). This CDR3 region has 13 residues. The V end was cut by 1 base, the J end by 4 bases, with 5 bases between. Here the CDR3 DNA reads TGTGCCAGCAGTTTAGACAGGGGAAACACCATATATTTT. Protein: CASSLDRGNTIYF.

V gene TRBV27 combines with J gene TRBJ2-3; 9 bases are a match to TRBD1. This CDR3 comprises 14 residues. J gave up 6 bases and V 10 bases, and 11 bases lay outside the gene matches. Germline CDR1 and CDR2: MNHEY and SMNVEV (reference sequence). For the CDR3, the DNA is TGTGCCACCTCTACAGGGGGCGGCTGGGATACGCAGTATTTT. The encoded protein is CATSTGGGWDTQYF.

The rearrangement links TRBV28 to TRBJ1-1; no clear D gene. Germline loops: CDR1 MDHEN, CDR2 SYDVKM. V shed 2 bases and J shed 8 bases, with 18 bases lying between them. The CDR3 totals 15 residues. The CDR3 nucleotides read TGTGCCAGCAGTTTAAGGAGGTCCCTCACTGGCGAAGCTTTCTTT. It encodes CASSLRRSLTGEAFF.